The T cell receptor (beta chain) under discussion was sequenced for a study of technical replicates of blood from four donors. Using immunoSEQ multiplex PCR, the repertoire was profiled, and TCRdb retains in-frame clones only, with some absent. Here the sample spans over 75,000 clones, 90% to 96% being singletons. Sequencing was done on a sample of T cells isolated from PBMCs. The receptor comes from a human donor in good health.

The CDR3: CASRRPGTSGEQFF. The CDR3 DNA is TGTGCCAGCAGACGCCCCGGGACTAGCGGTGAGCAGTTCTTC. The gene calls are TRBV11-2 and TRBJ2-1, with 11 nucleotides matching TRBD2. V dropped 6 bases and J dropped 9; count of bases not matched to a gene: 7. This CDR3 has 14 amino acids. CDR1 is SGHAT and CDR2 is FQNNGV in the germline V gene.